Shown below are 31 T cell receptor beta chains from a single sample sequenced in a study of T cell clonality in common variable immunodeficiency. Libraries were prepared by immunoSEQ multiplex PCR; TCRdb keeps only in-frame clonotypes and omits some of them. The data show around 60,000 clones, none appearing only once, with about 1.7% held by the ten largest. The specimen was peripheral blood mononuclear cells. Receptors were obtained from a person between 18 and 75 years old in good health.

This clone was detected ten times or more. Read sequence stops 3 residues before the CDR3 end, and the germline J gene provides the missing end. The rearrangement joins TRBV19 to TRBJ2-1; 8 nucleotides match TRBD1. Germline CDR1 reads LNHDA; CDR2 reads SQIVND (reference sequence). V was pared by 7 bases and J by 6 bases, with 8 bases of the junction left unmatched. There are 14 residues in the CDR3. This CDR3 reads CASTSDRATNEQFF. Incomplete CDR3 DNA: TGTGCCAGTACCTCGGACAGGGCTACCAATGAG. Using reference TRBV19 and TRBJ2-1 for the parts outside the CDR3, the full variable domain is DGGITQSPKYLFRKEGQNVTLSCEQNLNHDAMYWYRQDPGQGLRLIYYSQIVNDFQKGDIAEGYSVSREKKESFPLTVTSAQKNPTAFYLCASTSDRATNEQFFGPGTRLTVL.

Only a few counts were recorded for this clone. From the germline J gene comes the end of the CDR3, since the read stops 3 residues before it. The chain recombines TRBV19 with TRBJ2-4, with 7 bases aligning to TRBD1. The CDR3 loop spans 13 amino acids. Germline V lookup: CDR1 LNHDA, CDR2 SQIVND (reference sequence). The CDR3 region is CASSPGTAYGQYF. CDR3 DNA (partial): TGTGCCAGTAGTCCAGGGACAGCCTATGGT.

This clone came up many times. The sequenced fragment ends 3 residues before the CDR3 boundary, so the rest is inferred from the germline J gene. The chain employs TRBV7-3 and TRBJ1-6; a possible D gene is TRBD1 (6 bases). The CDR3 sequence is 14 residues long. The ends were cut back, 5 bases at V and 12 bases at J, with 17 bases in the middle. CDR1 SGHTA and CDR2 FQGTGA come from the germline V gene. The sequenced CDR3 bases are TGTGCCAGCAGCCCAGACGGGGGGGGCGGACCC. Amino acids: CASSPDGGGGP. The full CDR3 reads CASSPDGGGGPLHF.

There are many counts of this clone. Read data end 3 residues before the CDR3 end; the end is taken from the germline J gene. V usage is TRBV28 and J usage is TRBJ1-2; 9 bases fit TRBD1. After removal of 4 bases from V and 0 bases from J, the junction contained 6 bases not matched to a gene. The CDR3 contains 16 residues. Germline values: CDR1 MDHEN, CDR2 SYDVKM. CDR3 sequence reads: CASSSGQGRPNYGYTF. CDR3 bases read: TGTGCCAGCAGTTCGGGACAGGGAAGGCCTAACTATGGC.

There are many counts of this clone. The DNA ends 3 residues before the CDR3 does, and the rest of the CDR3 is filled in from the germline J gene. The chain employs TRBV12-3 or TRBV12-4 and TRBJ1-2, with a tentative D call TRBD1 (6 bases). Trimming left V 5 bases short and J 4 bases short, with 8 bases between. The CDR3 consists of 12 residues. Incomplete CDR3 DNA: TGTGCCAGCAGTGCAGGGGTCTATGGC. It is translated as CASSAGVYG. The whole CDR3 protein reads CASSAGVYGYTF.

The table lists this clone with many counts. The read falls 3 residues short of the CDR3 end, and the missing part is taken from the germline J gene. This chain connects TRBV9 to TRBJ2-1, with D possibly being TRBD2 (6 bases). The V gene lost 2 bases and the J gene lost 2 bases, with 11 bases spanning the gap. Germline lookup yields CDR1 SGDLS and CDR2 YYNGEE. The CDR3 totals 15 residues. CDR3: CASSVASVTYNEQFF. The DNA read from the CDR3 is TGTGCCAGCAGCGTTGCTAGCGTCACCTACAATGAG. Filled out from reference TRBV9 and TRBJ2-1, the complete variable domain reads DSGVTQTPKHLITATGQRVTLRCSPRSGDLSVYWYQQSLDQGLQFLIQYYNGEERAKGNILERFSAQQFPDLHSELNLSSLELGDSALYFCASSVASVTYNEQFFGPGTRLTVL.

This clone was detected many times. The missing CDR3 end, 3 residues past where the read stops, is filled in from the germline J gene. The chain employs TRBV5-1 and TRBJ2-2, with 11 nucleotides matching TRBD2. The germline V gene has CDR1 SGHRS and CDR2 YFSETQ. V lost 3 bases, J lost 4 bases, and 14 bases stayed unmatched. This CDR3 comprises 19 residues. This CDR3 reads CASSSFPVDTSGSTGELFF. CDR3 DNA, as far as it was read: TGCGCCAGCAGCTCTTTCCCTGTCGATACTAGCGGGAGCACCGGGGAG.

This clone has at least ten counts. The DNA ends 3 residues before the CDR3 does, and the rest of the CDR3 is filled in from the germline J gene. This chain links TRBV9 with TRBJ2-2; D may be TRBD1 (6 bases). Germline V lookup: CDR1 SGDLS, CDR2 YYNGEE. This CDR3 has 15 residues. V lost 0 bases and J 4 bases, leaving 10 bases between the germline ends. The chain's CDR3 is CASSVGGTPTGELFF. Partial CDR3 DNA: TGTGCCAGCAGCGTAGGAGGGACACCCACCGGGGAG.

This clone was seen ten or more times. The CDR3 end lies 3 residues beyond the end of the read and is filled in from the germline J gene. V and J are TRBV5-1 and TRBJ2-3; 12 nucleotides agree with TRBD1. Per the germline V gene, CDR1 is SGHRS and CDR2 is YFSETQ. Losses at the gene ends were 3 bases for V and 5 bases for J; bases not matched to a gene: 7. The CDR3 has 16 residues. The sequenced part of the CDR3 DNA is TGCGCCAGCAGCTCCTACGGGACAGGGGGCGGAGATACG. The encoded protein is CASSSYGTGGGDT. The CDR3 in full is CASSSYGTGGGDTQYF.

This clone was picked up many times. The sequenced fragment ends 3 residues before the CDR3 boundary, so the rest is inferred from the germline J gene. V gene TRBV7-3 combines with J gene TRBJ1-6; unclear D gene. V dropped 2 bases and J dropped 5 bases, with 7 bases sitting between them. The CDR3 has 14 amino acids. The germline V gene encodes CDR1 SGHTA and CDR2 FQGTGA. CDR3 amino acids: CASSLLSHNSPLHF. The covered CDR3 bases are TGTGCCAGCAGCTTACTGTCCCATAATTCACCC.

This clone was picked up many times. The sequenced part of the CDR3 DNA is TGTGCCAGCTACCGGGACAGCCTCTCTGGGGCCAACGTC. It yields the protein CASYRDSLSGANV. The whole CDR3 protein reads CASYRDSLSGANVLTF. V is TRBV18 and J is TRBJ2-6, with 7 bases matching TRBD1. The CDR3 end is not reached by the read, which stops 3 residues before it; the germline J gene fills it in. The V gene end was trimmed by 7 bases and the J gene end by 0 bases; junction bases not matched to a gene: 6. The CDR3 loop spans 16 amino acids. Germline CDR1 and CDR2: KGHSH and LQKENI. The full variable domain, rest sourced from reference TRBV18 and TRBJ2-6, is NAGVMQNPRHLVRRRGQEARLRCSPMKGHSHVYWYRQLPEEGLKFMVYLQKENIIDESGMPKERFSAEFPKEGPSILRIQQVVRGDSAAYFCASYRDSLSGANVLTFGAGSRLTVL.

This clone was picked up many times. The CDR3 extends 3 residues past the end of the read, so its final part is completed from the germline J gene. The gene calls are TRBV5-4 and TRBJ2-7; TRBD1 matches at 9 bases. Germline CDR1 and CDR2: SGHNT and YYREEE (reference sequence). J gave up 2 bases and V 5 bases, and 5 bases lay outside the gene matches. CDR3 length equals 14 residues. CDR3 DNA, as far as it was read: TGTGCCAGCAGTTTTCGGGACAGGGCCTACGAG. As protein: CASSFRDRAYE. The full CDR3 reads CASSFRDRAYEQYF.

This clone has ten or more counts. The read stops 3 residues short of the end of the CDR3; the missing end is completed from the germline J gene. This chain connects TRBV30 to TRBJ1-2; 7 positions match TRBD1. The CDR3 loop spans 14 amino acids. Unmatched junction bases numbered 8, after V lost 3 bases and J lost 4 bases. In germline, CDR1 is GTSNPN, CDR2 SVGIG (reference sequence). This CDR3 is CAWSNTGAFYGYTF. The CDR3 bases that were read are TGTGCCTGGAGCAATACAGGGGCCTTCTATGGC.

This clone was counted many times. The read finishes 3 residues shy of the CDR3 end, and the germline J gene is used to complete it. The chain recombines TRBV5-1 with TRBJ2-5; 13 bases are a match to TRBD2. Germline V gene lookup returns CDR1 SGHRS and CDR2 YFSETQ. The V gene end was trimmed by 2 bases and the J gene end by 2 bases; junction bases not matched to a gene: 0. The CDR3 runs to 15 residues. The sequenced part of the CDR3 DNA is TGCGCCAGCAGCTTACTAGCGGGGGGGCAAGAGACC. It specifies CASSLLAGGQET. The entire CDR3 reads CASSLLAGGQETQYF.

With regard to this clone: The sequenced fragment ends 3 residues before the CDR3 boundary, so the rest is inferred from the germline J gene. The V gene is TRBV19, the J gene TRBJ2-1; 15 bases are a match to TRBD2. The CDR3 is 17 amino acids. The trim removed 3 bases at V and 6 bases at J, leaving 6 bases unmatched. CDR1 and CDR2 from the germline V gene are LNHDA and SQIVND (reference sequence). The part of the CDR3 DNA that was read is TGTGCCAGTAGTATTGGACTAGCGGGAGGGGGTTTCAATGAG. It encodes CASSIGLAGGGFNE. The CDR3 in full is CASSIGLAGGGFNEQFF. The full variable domain, rest sourced from reference TRBV19 and TRBJ2-1, is DGGITQSPKYLFRKEGQNVTLSCEQNLNHDAMYWYRQDPGQGLRLIYYSQIVNDFQKGDIAEGYSVSREKKESFPLTVTSAQKNPTAFYLCASSIGLAGGGFNEQFFGPGTRLTVL.

This clone was counted many times. The sequence runs out 3 residues before the end of the CDR3; the remainder is reconstructed from the germline J gene. The genes are TRBV29-1 and TRBJ1-1; 7 positions agree with TRBD1. J gave up 4 bases and V 5 bases, and 10 bases lay outside the gene matches. Germline V CDR1 and CDR2: SQVTM, ANQGSEA. The CDR3 extends over 14 amino acids. The CDR3 reads CSVRVGGSSTEAFF. Incomplete CDR3 DNA: TGCAGCGTTCGGGTAGGGGGCTCTAGCACTGAA.

This clone was detected many times. The CDR3 end is not reached by the read, which stops 3 residues before it; the germline J gene fills it in. The chain joins TRBV10-1 to TRBJ2-3, with 11 bases matching TRBD2. The germline gives CDR1 WNHNN, CDR2 SYGVQD (reference sequence). The CDR3 contains 17 residues. After removal of 3 bases from V and 4 bases from J, the junction contained 9 bases not matched to a gene. CDR3 loop: CASSESTSGMGADTQYF. The sequenced CDR3 bases are TGCGCCAGCAGTGAATCGACTAGCGGGATGGGGGCAGATACG.

This clone was recorded at least ten times. The sequenced CDR3 bases are TGTGCCAGCAGTTTACGAGCGGGAGGATCCGGGGAG. Amino acid sequence: CASSLRAGGSGE. The CDR3 reads in full as CASSLRAGGSGELFF. The chain uses TRBV12-3 or TRBV12-4 and TRBJ2-2; TRBD2 matches 9 bases. From the germline J gene comes the end of the CDR3, since the read stops 3 residues before it. The CDR3 totals 15 residues. V lost 2 bases to trimming and J lost 6 bases; unmatched junction nucleotides: 4.

This clone was seen a few times. The CDR3 extends 3 residues past the end of the read, so its final part is completed from the germline J gene. The chain is built from TRBV20-1 and TRBJ2-7; TRBD1 might be the D (6 bases). Germline V gene lookup returns CDR1 DFQATT and CDR2 SNEGSKA (reference sequence). The CDR3 totals 15 residues. Trimming took 2 bases from V and 0 from J, leaving 14 bases between them. This chain's CDR3 is CSARLYRVSSYEQYF. The CDR3 DNA, read in part, is TGCAGTGCTAGACTATACAGGGTGAGCTCCTACGAG.

This clone was observed many times. The CDR3 goes on 3 residues after the read ends, and that part is filled in from the germline J gene. The gene calls are TRBV7-9 and TRBJ1-4, with D unclear. The CDR3 is 15 amino acids. V shed 5 bases and J shed 2 bases, with 12 bases lying between them. The V gene's germline CDR1 is SEHNR and CDR2 FQNEAQ (reference sequence). The CDR3 protein is CASSPPSGTNEKLFF. The CDR3 DNA, read in part, is TGTGCCAGCAGCCCTCCCTCGGGTACTAATGAAAAA.

The table lists this clone with many counts. The CDR3 goes on 3 residues after the read ends, and that part is filled in from the germline J gene. The chain carries TRBV4-2 and TRBJ2-1; 14 bases are a match to TRBD2. After removal of 4 bases from V and 5 bases from J, the junction contained 13 bases not matched to a gene. The CDR3 loop spans 19 amino acids. The V gene's germline CDR1 is LGHNA and CDR2 YNFKEQ. The sequenced CDR3 bases are TGTGCCAGCAGCCGGGGACTAGCGGGAGAGTCCTTAACCGACAATGAG. Translation: CASSRGLAGESLTDNE. The full CDR3 sequence reads CASSRGLAGESLTDNEQFF.

The table lists this clone with a few counts. The sequenced CDR3 bases are TGTGCCAGCAGGGACAGTCTATTCTATGGT. Amino acid sequence: CASRDSLFYG. The complete CDR3 sequence is CASRDSLFYGQYF. The rearrangement uses TRBV7-9 and TRBJ2-4; tentatively, D is TRBD1 (6 bases). The CDR3 end falls 3 residues outside the read, so it is completed with the germline J gene. This CDR3 contains 13 residues. Germline assignment: CDR1 SEHNR and CDR2 FQNEAQ (reference sequence).

Many counts were recorded for this clone. Read coverage stops 3 residues before the CDR3 terminus; the germline J gene supplies the remainder. This chain connects TRBV5-1 to TRBJ2-2; D may be TRBD1 (6 bases). The CDR3 totals 14 residues. V was pared by 3 bases and J by 5 bases, with 11 bases between. The germline gives CDR1 SGHRS, CDR2 YFSETQ. CDR3 sequence reads: CASSSQQGTGELFF. The covered CDR3 bases are TGCGCCAGCAGCTCACAACAGGGTACCGGGGAG.

CDR3 in amino acids: CASSVSAGSTDTQYF. The CDR3 DNA, read in part, is TGTGCCAGCAGTGTATCGGCAGGGAGCACAGATACG. The chain employs TRBV6-4 and TRBJ2-3, with a possible D match to TRBD1 (5 bases). The CDR3 end is not reached by the read, which stops 3 residues before it; the germline J gene fills it in. This CDR3 has 15 amino acids. Germline lookup yields CDR1 MRHNA and CDR2 SNTAGT. Trimming stripped 4 bases from V and 0 bases from J, with 11 bases between.

Ten or more counts support this clone. Read sequence stops 3 residues before the CDR3 end, and the germline J gene provides the missing end. The V and J genes are TRBV30 and TRBJ1-1, with TRBD1 identical over 7 bases. This CDR3 is built from 12 residues. The V segment lost 5 bases and the J segment 1 base; nucleotides outside the gene matches: 1. Germline V gene sequence: CDR1 GTSNPN, CDR2 SVGIG (reference sequence). Partial CDR3 DNA: TGTGCCTGGGGGACAGCGAACACTGAA. It encodes CAWGTANTE. The full CDR3 protein reads CAWGTANTEAFF.

This clone was found many times. The read ends 3 residues shy of where the CDR3 ends; the end is completed using the germline J gene. This rearrangement joins TRBV5-6 to TRBJ1-2; no clear D gene. The germline V gene encodes CDR1 SGHDT and CDR2 YYEEEE. Trimming cost V 0 bases and J 2 bases, with 5 bases left between them. This CDR3 comprises 13 residues. CDR3 DNA, as far as it was read: TGTGCCAGCAGCTTGGTAGGGAACTATGGC. Its protein is CASSLVGNYG. The CDR3 in full is CASSLVGNYGYTF.

This clone was detected ten times or more. The read stops 3 residues short of the end of the CDR3; the missing end is completed from the germline J gene. This chain links TRBV5-1 with TRBJ2-1, with D possibly matching TRBD1 (6 bases). V was pared by 5 bases and J by 4 bases, with 13 bases between. The length of the CDR3 is 14 residues. From germline, CDR1 is SGHRS and CDR2 YFSETQ. CDR3 bases read: TGCGCCAGCAGGCTGAACAGGGCATACAATGAG. This encodes CASRLNRAYNE. The CDR3 as a whole reads CASRLNRAYNEQFF.

This clone was detected ten times or more. The read gets to within 3 residues of the CDR3 end, and the germline J gene fills in the rest. The rearrangement joins TRBV6-1 to TRBJ2-7, with D tentatively TRBD2 (5 bases). Trimming shortened V by 0 bases and J by 3 bases, and 6 bases separated the two germline ends. CDR3 length equals 13 residues. Per the germline V gene, CDR1 is MNHNS and CDR2 is SASEGT. The CDR3 region is CASSEAGDYEQYF. The sequenced CDR3 bases are TGTGCCAGCAGTGAAGCCGGGGACTACGAG.

This clone was detected a few times. The sequenced fragment ends 3 residues before the CDR3 boundary, so the rest is inferred from the germline J gene. The gene calls are TRBV5-1 and TRBJ2-3; 7 bases match TRBD1. There are 14 residues in the CDR3. V lost 7 bases to trimming and J lost 2 bases; unmatched junction nucleotides: 7. CDR1 and CDR2 (germline): SGHRS, YFSETQ. The covered CDR3 bases are TGCGCCAGCGCAGGGGGACGCTCCACAGATACG. Its protein is CASAGGRSTDT. The whole CDR3 is CASAGGRSTDTQYF.

This clone was counted at least ten times. The read finishes 3 residues shy of the CDR3 end, and the germline J gene is used to complete it. The V and J genes are TRBV28 and TRBJ1-2, with 8 positions matching TRBD1. The CDR3 consists of 16 residues. Trimming took 4 bases from V and 6 from J; bases not matched to a gene: 13. Germline V gives CDR1 MDHEN, CDR2 SYDVKM. The CDR3 loop reads CASSYRRTGMADGYTF. Incomplete CDR3 DNA: TGTGCCAGCAGTTACAGAAGGACAGGGATGGCTGATGGC.

This clone was seen ten or more times. The read stops 3 residues short of the end of the CDR3; the missing end is completed from the germline J gene. V is TRBV10-3 and J is TRBJ1-2, with a tentative D call TRBD1 (6 bases). Germline values: CDR1 ENHRY, CDR2 SYGVKD. This CDR3 is built from 13 residues. This CDR3 is CAISESKGVGYTF. Partial CDR3 DNA: TGTGCCATCAGTGAGTCGAAGGGGGTCGGC.